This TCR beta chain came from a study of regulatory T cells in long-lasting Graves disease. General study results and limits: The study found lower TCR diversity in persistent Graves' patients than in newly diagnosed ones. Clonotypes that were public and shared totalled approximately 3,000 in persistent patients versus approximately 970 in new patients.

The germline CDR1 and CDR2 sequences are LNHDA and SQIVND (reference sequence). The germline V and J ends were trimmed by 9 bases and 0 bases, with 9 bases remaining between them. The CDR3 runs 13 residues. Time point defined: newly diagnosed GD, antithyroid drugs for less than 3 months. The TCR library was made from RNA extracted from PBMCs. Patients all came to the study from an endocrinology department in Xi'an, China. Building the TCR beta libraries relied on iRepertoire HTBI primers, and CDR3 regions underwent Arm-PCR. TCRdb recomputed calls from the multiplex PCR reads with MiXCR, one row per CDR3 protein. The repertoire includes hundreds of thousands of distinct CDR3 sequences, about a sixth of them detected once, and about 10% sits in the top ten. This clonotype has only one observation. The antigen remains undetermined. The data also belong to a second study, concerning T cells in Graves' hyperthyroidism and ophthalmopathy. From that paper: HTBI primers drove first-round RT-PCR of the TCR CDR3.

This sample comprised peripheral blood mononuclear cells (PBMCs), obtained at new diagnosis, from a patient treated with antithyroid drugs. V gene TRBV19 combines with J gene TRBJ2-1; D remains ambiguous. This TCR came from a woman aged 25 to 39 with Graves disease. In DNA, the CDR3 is TGTGCCAGCGGACCTAGCTCCTACAATGAGCAGTTCTTC. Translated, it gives CASGPSSYNEQFF.